The rows below give T cell receptor beta chains drawn from one sample of a study of blood T cell repertoires in COVID-19. Assay: immunoSEQ multiplex PCR; the TCRdb copy retains only in-frame clones and omits some. Altogether some 89,000 clones are present, around 85% being singletons, with the ten largest covering roughly 12%. Sequencing was carried out using peripheral blood. Receptor source: a man between 65 and 80 years old with acute or convalescent COVID-19. CDR3s include the opening cysteine and the closing phenylalanine or tryptophan. The D gene is left open where the match is weak. Clone size is not always given. Where it is, it says once, few, many or a class for expanded clones.

v_call	j_call	clone_size	d_call	cdr3_nt	cdr3_aa
TRBV7-3	TRBJ1-6	once	NA	TGTGCCAGCAGCTTAACTACAGGGTCGGACTCACCCCTCCACTTT	CASSLTTGSDSPLHF
TRBV7-2	TRBJ2-3	NA	TRBD2	TGTGCCAGCAGCTTAGGAGGGGAGGGGTTCGCAGATACGCAGTATTTT	CASSLGGEGFADTQYF
TRBV27	TRBJ1-6	NA	TRBD1	TGTGCCAGCAGTGCATTCCCAAAGGGGGCTAATTCACCCCTCCACTTT	CASSAFPKGANSPLHF
TRBV7-9	TRBJ1-3	NA	NA	TGTGCCAGCAGCTCATGGGGCAGTCAACTCAGCTCTGGAAACACCATATATTTT	CASSSWGSQLSSGNTIYF
TRBV5-8	TRBJ2-5	NA	TRBD2	TGTGCCAGCAGCGGCACTAGCGGGGGTGCAGAGACCCAGTACTTC	CASSGTSGGAETQYF
TRBV24-1	TRBJ2-1	NA	TRBD2	TGTGCCACCAGTGATTTATCGGGGGGGGGATCCGAGCAGTTCTTC	CATSDLSGGGSEQFF
TRBV11-2	TRBJ2-7	NA	TRBD2	TGTGCCAGCAGCGGGACTAGCGGGGGCCCCATCTCCTACGAGCAGTACTTC	CASSGTSGGPISYEQYF
TRBV7-8	TRBJ1-2	NA	TRBD1	TGTGCCAGCAGCTCCCAGGGGGTTCACGGCTACACCTTC	CASSSQGVHGYTF
TRBV2	TRBJ2-1	NA	TRBD2	TGTGCCAGCAAGGCTAGCGGGGGGGGAAATGAGCAGTTCTTC	CASKASGGGNEQFF
TRBV11-2	TRBJ2-3	NA	NA	TGTGCCAGCAGCCCCCGGGGGAGGACAGATACGCAGTATTTT	CASSPRGRTDTQYF
TRBV5-4	TRBJ1-2	NA	NA	TGTGCCAGCAGCTTGCTACAGTCAAACTATGGCTACACCTTC	CASSLLQSNYGYTF
TRBV24-1	TRBJ1-2	NA	NA	TGTGCCACCAGTGATCCCGGGACGGATAGCGGCTACTATGGCTACACCTTC	CATSDPGTDSGYYGYTF
TRBV5-5	TRBJ1-5	NA	NA	TGTGCCAGCAGCTTGGCAGGAATTAGCAATCAGCCCCAGCATTTT	CASSLAGISNQPQHF
TRBV11-2	TRBJ2-1	NA	NA	TGTGCCAGCAGCCCCCTAAGGGTCGTGAGCGGGTATGAGCAGTTCTTC	CASSPLRVVSGYEQFF
TRBV10-3	TRBJ2-3	NA	TRBD1	TGTGCCATCAGTGAGGCCACAGGGGTAGTCGATACGCAGTATTTT	CAISEATGVVDTQYF
TRBV15	TRBJ2-5	NA	NA	TGTGCCACCAGCAGGGGCCTACAAGAGACCCAGTACTTC	CATSRGLQETQYF
TRBV9	TRBJ2-7	NA	TRBD1	TGTGCCAGCAGCCCACGGGACAGGCCTCCCGACGAGCAGTACTTC	CASSPRDRPPDEQYF
TRBV28	TRBJ1-2	NA	TRBD1	TGTGCCAGCACCCTTGGGACAGCCGTGGGCGGCTACACCTTC	CASTLGTAVGGYTF
TRBV2	TRBJ1-2	NA	NA	TGTGCCAGCAGTCGGACAGCAGGCTACACCTTC	CASSRTAGYTF
TRBV18	TRBJ1-4	once	NA	TGTGCCAGCTCACCGGAGGCCGTAACTAATGAAAAACTGTTTTTT	CASSPEAVTNEKLFF
TRBV19	TRBJ1-2	NA	TRBD1	TGTGCCAGCTGGCAGGCAGGGGGCGCAGTATGGGATGGCTACACCTTC	CASWQAGGAVWDGYTF
TRBV4-1	TRBJ2-1	NA	TRBD1	TGCGCCAGCAGCCAGGATCCGGGACAGAGTTACAATGAGCAGTTCTTC	CASSQDPGQSYNEQFF
TRBV7-2	TRBJ1-2	NA	NA	TGTGCCAGCAGCTTACGGAGTAACTATGGCTACACCTTC	CASSLRSNYGYTF
TRBV4-1	TRBJ2-7	once	TRBD1	TGCGCCAGCAGCCAGGCTACAGGGGTGCCCTACGAGCAGTACTTC	CASSQATGVPYEQYF
TRBV20-1	TRBJ2-5	NA	NA	TGCAGTGCGAGGTGGCAAGAGACCCAGTACTTC	CSARWQETQYF
TRBV5-4	TRBJ2-5	NA	NA	TGTGCCAGCAGCCCGAAGGACAGCAACTCCTGGAGGGAGACCCAGTACTTC	CASSPKDSNSWRETQYF
TRBV5-6	TRBJ2-3	NA	NA	TGTGCCAGTGGGAAGACAGGTCCCACAGATACGCAGTATTTT	CASGKTGPTDTQYF
TRBV27	TRBJ2-1	few	NA	TGTGCCAGCAGTTTATCGATAGGGCGGGGTAGCACCTACAATGAGCAGTTCTTC	CASSLSIGRGSTYNEQFF
TRBV28	TRBJ2-1	NA	TRBD2	TGTGCCAGCAGTTTAGCGGGGGGGCCTCCGGTCTTC	CASSLAGGPPVF
TRBV7-6	TRBJ2-2	NA	NA	TGTGCCAGCAGCTTAGTAGCACCCACCGGGGAGCTGTTTTTT	CASSLVAPTGELFF
TRBV28	TRBJ1-6	few	NA	TGTGCCACGACGCTGACAGTCTATAATTCACCCCTCCACTTT	CATTLTVYNSPLHF
TRBV3-1/TRBV3-2	TRBJ1-2	NA	NA	TGTGCCAGCAGCCAAGGTTTGGCGGATGGCTACACCTTC	CASSQGLADGYTF
TRBV15	TRBJ2-5	many	NA	TGTGCCACCAGCAGAGTTCAGCAAGAGACCCAGTACTTC	CATSRVQQETQYF
TRBV3-1/TRBV3-2	TRBJ1-5	NA	TRBD1	TGTGCCAGCAGCCAGACCCGCGGGACAGGGGATCAGCCCCAGCATTTT	CASSQTRGTGDQPQHF
TRBV12-3/TRBV12-4	TRBJ1-1	NA	NA	TGTGCCAGCAGTGAGGGATACACTGAAGCTTTCTTT	CASSEGYTEAFF
TRBV28	TRBJ2-7	NA	NA	TGTGCCAGCAGTTTCAGACCGGGTTCTTACGAGCAGTACTTC	CASSFRPGSYEQYF
TRBV3-1/TRBV3-2	TRBJ2-1	medium-sized	TRBD1	TGTGCCAGCAGCTCCCGTGACAGGGGAGTTCGTGTCTTC	CASSSRDRGVRVF
TRBV6-5	TRBJ1-6	NA	NA	TGTGCCAGCAGCCAACAGGGATTCGGGTCACCCCTCCACTTT	CASSQQGFGSPLHF
TRBV11-3	TRBJ2-2	once	TRBD1	TGTGCCAGCAGCCCCCGGACAGGGCAGACCGGGGAGCTGTTTTTT	CASSPRTGQTGELFF
TRBV28	TRBJ2-5	NA	NA	TGTGCCAGCAGTCCCCGAGAGACCCAGTACTTC	CASSPRETQYF
TRBV2	TRBJ1-1	NA	NA	TGTGCCAGCAGAGGGACACCCTTAATCACTGAAGCTTTCTTT	CASRGTPLITEAFF